One and the same sample provided the 14 T cell receptor beta chains below, sequenced in a study of blood T cell repertoires in COVID-19. Only in-frame clones appear in the TCRdb table, and some are missing; sequencing was by immunoSEQ multiplex PCR. The sample contains about 60,000 clones, just under 80% of which appear only once. Material: peripheral blood. These receptors originate from a human donor in a cohort sampled during active COVID-19.

The genes are TRBV6-6 and TRBJ2-5; tentatively, D is TRBD2 (5 bases). V was clipped by 2 bases and J by 5 bases, with 15 bases between them. This CDR3 contains 15 residues. In germline, CDR1 is MNHNY, CDR2 SVGAGI (reference sequence). The chain's CDR3 is CASSYGGGVGETQYF. The CDR3 DNA is TGTGCCAGCAGTTACGGTGGAGGCGTAGGGGAGACCCAGTACTTC.

The V and J genes are TRBV7-8 and TRBJ2-1, with a possible D match to TRBD2 (6 bases). Between the trimmed V and J ends, which lost 4 bases and 9 bases, there was a span of 28 bases. The CDR3 runs 18 residues. Germline values: CDR1 SGHVS, CDR2 FQNEAQ. Here the CDR3 DNA reads TGTGCCAGCAGCTCCCGAGAGCGCGGGATGAGGCGCCAAGGTGAGCAGTTCTTC. Translated, it gives CASSSRERGMRRQGEQFF.

The rearrangement uses TRBV12-5 and TRBJ2-3; 9 positions match TRBD1. The junction had 15 bases not matched to a gene; V was cut back by 7 bases and J by 1 base. The CDR3 is 18 amino acids. Germline V gives CDR1 LGHNT, CDR2 FRNRAP. CDR3 amino acids: CASAPGTGPFGGTDTQYF. The CDR3, as DNA: TGTGCTAGTGCCCCCGGGACAGGGCCCTTTGGGGGCACAGATACGCAGTATTTT.

The V and J genes are TRBV10-1 and TRBJ2-1; the D is unclear. The CDR3 is made up of 16 amino acids. Trimming left V 2 bases short and J 5 bases short, with 16 bases between. CDR1 and CDR2 from the germline V gene are WNHNN and SYGVQD (reference sequence). DNA for the CDR3: TGCGCCAGCAGTGAGACCCAGACAACCTTTAACAATGAGCAGTTCTTC. This sequence encodes CASSETQTTFNNEQFF.

The rearrangement uses TRBV9 and TRBJ2-3, with 11 bases identical to TRBD2. The germline gives CDR1 SGDLS, CDR2 YYNGEE. This CDR3 has 16 amino acids. V was pared by 0 bases and J by 4 bases, with 4 bases of the junction left unmatched. The CDR3 sequence is CASSVGASGRSDTQYF. CDR3 in DNA: TGTGCCAGCAGCGTAGGGGCTAGCGGGAGGTCAGATACGCAGTATTTT.

The chain carries TRBV9 and TRBJ2-4; 7 bases agree with TRBD2. The CDR3 runs 14 residues. Looked up from germline, CDR1 is SGDLS and CDR2 is YYNGEE. The junction had 5 bases not matched to a gene; V was cut back by 2 bases and J by 6 bases. CDR3 in amino acids: CASSVSTGGNIQYF. CDR3 nucleotide sequence: TGTGCCAGCAGCGTGAGTACGGGGGGAAACATTCAGTACTTC.

In this sample, this clone turned up many times. The chain is built from TRBV2 and TRBJ2-7, with 13 bases lining up with TRBD2. V gave up 4 bases and J gave up 6 bases; unmatched junction bases: 3. Germline lookup yields CDR1 SNHLY and CDR2 FYNNEI. The CDR3 has 14 residues. CDR3: CASSVGLAGVEQYF. In DNA, the CDR3 is TGTGCCAGCAGTGTAGGACTAGCGGGAGTCGAGCAGTACTTC.

This chain connects TRBV9 to TRBJ1-5; 7 positions match TRBD1. Germline V lookup: CDR1 SGDLS, CDR2 YYNGEE. J gave up 2 bases and V 2 bases, and 4 bases lay outside the gene matches. CDR3 length: 15 amino acids. In DNA, the CDR3 is TGTGCCAGCAGCGTGGAGGGACAGCGCAATCAGCCCCAGCATTTT. It encodes CASSVEGQRNQPQHF.

Details on this clone: This specimen includes other DNA sequences encoding the same CDR3. The rearrangement joins TRBV6-5 to TRBJ2-2, with TRBD2 as a possible D gene (5 bases). Germline loops: CDR1 MNHEY, CDR2 SVGAGI. The CDR3 loop spans 13 amino acids. The V end lost 8 bases, the J end lost 1 base, and 8 bases lay between the germline ends. The CDR3 DNA is TGTGCCAGCGATCGGGGGAACACCGGGGAGCTGTTTTTT. This translates into CASDRGNTGELFF.

CDR3 sequence: CASSWWGGHNEQFF. CDR3 nucleotides: TGTGCCAGTAGCTGGTGGGGGGGCCACAATGAGCAGTTCTTC. The V gene is TRBV19, the J gene TRBJ2-1; D might be TRBD2 (7 bases). The V and J ends lost 6 bases and 5 bases respectively, with 14 bases between them. Germline CDR1 and CDR2: LNHDA and SQIVND (reference sequence). The CDR3 consists of 14 residues.

In its sample, this clone was seen a few times. This chain joins TRBV7-2 and TRBJ2-3; D is uncertain. CDR1 is SGHTA, CDR2 FQGNSA, per germline. V was cut by 5 bases and J by 2 bases, with 5 bases left in between. The CDR3 is 12 residues long. CDR3 sequence: CASSPFTDTQYF. DNA of the CDR3: TGTGCCAGCAGCCCCTTCACAGATACGCAGTATTTT.

The table lists this clone with a few counts. The chain links TRBV7-2 to TRBJ2-2, with 12 positions matching TRBD1. V lost 5 bases, J lost 7 bases, and 8 bases stayed unmatched. The V gene's germline CDR1 is SGHTA and CDR2 FQGNSA. The CDR3 spans 16 residues. In nucleotides, the CDR3 is TGTGCCAGCAGCAGAACCGGGACAGGGGGCATCGGGGAGCTGTTTTTT. Its translation is CASSRTGTGGIGELFF.

The rearrangement joins TRBV6-5 to TRBJ1-2, with TRBD1 identical over 7 bases. Germline loops: CDR1 MNHEY, CDR2 SVGAGI. CDR3 size: 12 residues. V shed 8 bases and J 3 bases; nucleotides not matched to a gene: 3. The CDR3, as DNA: TGTGCCAGCTTTGGACAGGACTATGGCTACACCTTC. Protein product: CASFGQDYGYTF.

The J gene is TRBJ2-3, the V gene TRBV13; TRBD2 aligns across 11 bases. This CDR3 contains 15 residues. The J segment lost 5 bases and the V segment lost 5 bases, leaving 6 bases of the junction unmatched. Germline loops: CDR1 PRHDT, CDR2 FYEKMQ (reference sequence). This chain's CDR3 is CASSNSGGAGDTQYF. CDR3 nucleotides: TGTGCCAGCAGCAATAGCGGGGGGGCTGGAGATACGCAGTATTTT.